What follows are 14 T cell receptor beta chains derived from one specimen sequenced in a study of blood T cell repertoires in COVID-19 (dated by TCRdb to 2018 to 2021). The receptor library was made with the immunoSEQ multiplex PCR assay. TCRdb limited this immuneACCESS table to in-frame rearrangements with V and J called. A share of clones is missing; checked studies link under half to unresolved V genes, and the rest is unexplained. This sample lists fewer than 50,000 clones; about 83% were detected once. The ten largest clones represent approximately 15% of the sample. Sequenced: peripheral blood. The receptors derive from a human donor in a cohort sampled during active COVID-19.

This clone occurred once. The chain has TRBV4-1 and TRBJ2-7; TRBD2 matches 8 bases. The CDR3 has 15 amino acids. CDR1 is MGHRA, CDR2 YSYEKL, per germline. V was pared by 0 bases and J by 3 bases, with 4 bases of the junction left unmatched. For the CDR3, the DNA is TGCGCCAGCAGCCAAGATCCGGGGGGGCACTACGAGCAGTACTTC. Translated: CASSQDPGGHYEQYF.

V is TRBV9 and J is TRBJ2-1; 14 bases are a match to TRBD2. The CDR3 is 18 amino acids. V was pared by 4 bases and J by 0 bases, with 6 bases of the junction left unmatched. Germline V CDR1 and CDR2: SGDLS, YYNGEE. CDR3 in DNA: TGTGCCAGCAGCTACGGACTAGCGGGGGGCATCTCCTACAATGAGCAGTTCTTC. Encoded protein: CASSYGLAGGISYNEQFF.

The chain has TRBV7-2 and TRBJ1-2; no definite D call. V lost 1 base, J lost 5 bases, and 8 bases lay in between. The CDR3 contains 13 residues. CDR1 and CDR2 (germline): SGHTA, FQGNSA. CDR3 residues: CASSLVAGYGYTF. Written as DNA, the CDR3 is TGTGCCAGCAGCTTAGTGGCGGGATATGGCTACACCTTC.

This clone appeared once. CDR3: CASSQGAEAFF. CDR3 nucleotide sequence: TGTGCCAGTAGCCAGGGGGCTGAAGCTTTCTTT. The gene calls are TRBV19 and TRBJ1-1, with 7 bases lining up with TRBD1. The V segment lost 6 bases and the J segment 6 bases; nucleotides outside the gene matches: 1. The CDR3 is 11 amino acids. The germline CDR1 and CDR2 sequences are LNHDA and SQIVND (reference sequence).

The CDR3 coding sequence is TGCGCCAGCAGCCCAAGACAGGGGGCTGGTGAAAAACTGTTTTTT. Translated: CASSPRQGAGEKLFF. This sequence joins TRBV5-1 and TRBJ1-4; TRBD1 aligns across 10 bases. The CDR3 runs 15 residues. Trimming cost V 4 bases and J 7 bases; bases outside gene matches: 7. CDR1 and CDR2 from the germline V gene are SGHRS and YFSETQ.

This clone showed up just a few times. V and J are TRBV11-1 and TRBJ1-5, with a tentative D call TRBD1 (6 bases). The CDR3 covers 15 residues. Germline CDR1 reads SGHAT; CDR2 reads FQDESV (reference sequence). The V gene lost 2 bases and the J gene lost 2 bases, with 10 bases spanning the gap. The CDR3 is CASSLRGGGNQPQHF. CDR3 nucleotide sequence: TGTGCCAGCAGCTTACGTGGGGGCGGCAATCAGCCCCAGCATTTT.

The V gene is TRBV2, the J gene TRBJ1-2, with a weak D call TRBD1 (6 bases). CDR3 length: 15 amino acids. In germline, CDR1 is SNHLY, CDR2 FYNNEI. Trimming removed 6 bases at V and 0 bases at J, with 14 bases between. The CDR3 DNA reads TGTGCCAGCAGGAGAACAGGGAACACTAACTATGGCTACACCTTC. Translation: CASRRTGNTNYGYTF.

The chain recombines TRBV19 with TRBJ2-5, with a weak D call TRBD1 (5 bases). CDR1 and CDR2 from the germline V gene are LNHDA and SQIVND (reference sequence). The CDR3 covers 12 residues. V lost 3 bases, J lost 5 bases, and 7 bases lay in between. The CDR3 DNA follows: TGTGCCAGTAGTATTTGGGGCGAGACCCAGTACTTC. Translation: CASSIWGETQYF.

The chain combines TRBV4-2 with TRBJ2-5; D is unresolved. The germline V gene encodes CDR1 LGHNA and CDR2 YNFKEQ. V lost 2 bases, J lost 2 bases, and 15 bases lay in between. This CDR3 is built from 16 residues. CDR3 sequence (DNA): TGTGCCAGCAGCCAAACCCTTGTGGTCGGTCAAGAGACCCAGTACTTC. Protein product: CASSQTLVVGQETQYF.

The chain uses TRBV15 and TRBJ2-3; TRBD2 agrees at 9 bases. J was trimmed by 0 bases and V by 0 bases; bases with no gene match: 4. The CDR3 extends over 17 amino acids. Germline CDR1 is LNHNV and CDR2 is YYDKDF (reference sequence). For the CDR3, the DNA is TGTGCCACCAGCAGAGATATTCTAGCGGGGAGCACAGATACGCAGTATTTT. Its translation is CATSRDILAGSTDTQYF.

The V gene is TRBV27, the J gene TRBJ2-5; 7 nucleotides agree with TRBD2. The V gene end was trimmed by 0 bases and the J gene end by 9 bases; junction bases not matched to a gene: 4. The germline gives CDR1 MNHEY, CDR2 SMNVEV (reference sequence). CDR3 length equals 13 residues. Here the CDR3 DNA reads TGTGCCAGCAGTTTATCCGGGGGGTGGTCCCAGTACTTC. Translating it yields CASSLSGGWSQYF.

This sequence joins TRBV25-1 and TRBJ2-5, with 11 bases aligning to TRBD2. Trimming cost V 1 base and J 3 bases; bases outside gene matches: 7. The CDR3 contains 17 residues. Germline loops: CDR1 MGHDK, CDR2 SYGVNS. This chain's CDR3 is CASSESKLAGGEETQYF. The DNA for the CDR3 is TGTGCCAGCAGTGAATCGAAGCTAGCGGGAGGAGAAGAGACCCAGTACTTC. The full variable domain, completed using reference TRBV25-1 and TRBJ2-5, is EADIYQTPRYLVIGTGKKITLECSQTMGHDKMYWYQQDPGMELHLIHYSYGVNSTEKGDLSSESTVSRIRTEHFPLTLESARPSHTSQYLCASSESKLAGGEETQYFGPGTRLLVL.

Only one count was recorded for this clone. CDR3 sequence reads: CASSLGGFSYVGTDTQYF. CDR3 nucleotide sequence: TGCGCCAGCAGCTTGGGAGGGTTTTCGTATGTGGGCACAGATACGCAGTATTTT. This chain joins TRBV5-1 and TRBJ2-3; weak D call: TRBD2 (5 bases). Germline assignment: CDR1 SGHRS and CDR2 YFSETQ. Trimming removed 0 bases at V and 1 base at J, with 18 bases between. The CDR3 consists of 18 residues.

This rearrangement joins TRBV4-2 to TRBJ1-4; 11 nucleotides line up with TRBD1. This CDR3 has 18 amino acids. Germline CDR1 is LGHNA and CDR2 is YNFKEQ. With 0 bases clipped from V and 8 bases from J, the junction kept 11 bases outside the gene matches. Here the CDR3 DNA reads TGTGCCAGCAGCCAAGATCAGGACAGGGGGCTCCTATCGGAAAAACTGTTTTTT. It yields the protein CASSQDQDRGLLSEKLFF.